These 6 T cell receptor beta chains came from one sample sequenced in a study of shared clonotypes between healthy human individuals. The table came from immunoSEQ multiplex PCR; TCRdb's copy has only in-frame clones and leaves some out. The table has approximately 1.1 million clones, 78% seen once. Source material: memory CD4+ T cells from PBMCs. Subset: CD45RA-negative fraction. These receptors were obtained from a young man in good health. Some clones in this sample may be carry-over from other donors' samples.

V is TRBV2 and J is TRBJ2-5; tentative D call: TRBD1 (6 bases). Trimming took 3 bases from V and 1 from J, leaving 18 bases between them. The CDR3 sequence is 17 residues long. In germline, CDR1 is SNHLY, CDR2 FYNNEI. As DNA, the CDR3 is TGTGCCAGCAGTGACCCCCGGGCCGGGACAATCCAAGAGACCCAGTACTTC. It is translated as CASSDPRAGTIQETQYF.

The chain employs TRBV2 and TRBJ2-2; TRBD1 matches at 10 bases. The V gene end was trimmed by 7 bases and the J gene end by 6 bases; junction bases not matched to a gene: 8. CDR1 is SNHLY, CDR2 FYNNEI, per germline. This CDR3 comprises 15 residues. CDR3 protein: CASKPGQGNSGELFF. In DNA, the CDR3 is TGTGCCAGCAAACCGGGACAGGGGAATTCCGGGGAGCTGTTTTTT.

J is TRBJ2-1 and V is TRBV30, with D possibly being TRBD1 or TRBD2 (5 bases each). The CDR3 has 14 residues. Germline CDR1 is GTSNPN and CDR2 is SVGIG (reference sequence). The ends were cut back, 2 bases at V and 9 bases at J, with 17 bases in the middle. CDR3 coding DNA: TGTGCCTGGAGTTCTGACCCATTTGGGGGTGAGCAGTTCTTC. Protein sequence: CAWSSDPFGGEQFF.

Turning to this clone: This may stem from a read error, because a much larger clone lies one nucleotide away. The rearrangement links TRBV28 to TRBJ2-3, with 10 bases fitting TRBD2. The CDR3 extends over 15 amino acids. Germline CDR1 is MDHEN and CDR2 is SYDVKM. J was trimmed by 1 base and V by 6 bases; bases with no gene match: 4. For the CDR3, the DNA is TGTGCCAGCAGCCTCGGGACTAGCGGCACAGATACGCAGTATTTT. Protein product: CASSLGTSGTDTQYF.

This chain joins TRBV13 and TRBJ1-1; no reliable D call. Germline CDR1 and CDR2: PRHDT and FYEKMQ (reference sequence). Trimming removed 0 bases at V and 0 bases at J, with 11 bases between. The CDR3 covers 16 residues. The chain's CDR3 is CASSLGRRNMNTEAFF. CDR3 DNA: TGTGCCAGCAGCTTAGGCCGGAGAAACATGAACACTGAAGCTTTCTTT.

This clone appeared once. The J gene is TRBJ2-2, the V gene TRBV7-8; 16 nucleotides line up with TRBD2. The germline V gene has CDR1 SGHVS and CDR2 FQNEAQ. V dropped 5 bases and J dropped 4; count of bases not matched to a gene: 4. The CDR3 sequence is 17 residues long. The chain's CDR3 is CASSQGTSGRGTGELFF. CDR3 sequence (DNA): TGTGCCAGCAGCCAAGGGACTAGCGGGAGGGGCACCGGGGAGCTGTTTTTT.